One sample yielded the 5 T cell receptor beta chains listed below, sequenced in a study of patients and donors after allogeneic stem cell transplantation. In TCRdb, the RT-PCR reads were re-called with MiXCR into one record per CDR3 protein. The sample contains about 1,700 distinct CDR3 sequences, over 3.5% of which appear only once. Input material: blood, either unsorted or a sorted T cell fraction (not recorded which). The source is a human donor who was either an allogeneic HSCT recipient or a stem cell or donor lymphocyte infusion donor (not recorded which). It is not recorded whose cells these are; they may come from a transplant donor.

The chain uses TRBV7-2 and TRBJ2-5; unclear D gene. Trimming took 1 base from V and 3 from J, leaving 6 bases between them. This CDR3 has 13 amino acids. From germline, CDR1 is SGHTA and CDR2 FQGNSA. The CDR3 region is CASSLERKETQYF. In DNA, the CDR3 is TGTGCCAGCAGCTTAGAGAGAAAAGAGACCCAGTACTTC.

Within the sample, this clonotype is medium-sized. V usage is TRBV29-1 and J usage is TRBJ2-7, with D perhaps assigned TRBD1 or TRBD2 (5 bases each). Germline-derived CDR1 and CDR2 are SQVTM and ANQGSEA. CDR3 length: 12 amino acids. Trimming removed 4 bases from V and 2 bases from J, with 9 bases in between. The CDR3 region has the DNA TGCAGCGTTGTCGAGGGGACCTACGAGCAGTACTTC. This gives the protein CSVVEGTYEQYF.

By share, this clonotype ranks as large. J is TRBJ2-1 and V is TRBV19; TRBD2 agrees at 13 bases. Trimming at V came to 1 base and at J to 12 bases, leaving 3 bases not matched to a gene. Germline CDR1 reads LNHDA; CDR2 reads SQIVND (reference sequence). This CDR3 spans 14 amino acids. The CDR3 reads CASSIGTSGSGQFF. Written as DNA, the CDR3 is TGTGCCAGTAGTATAGGGACTAGCGGGAGCGGGCAGTTCTTC.

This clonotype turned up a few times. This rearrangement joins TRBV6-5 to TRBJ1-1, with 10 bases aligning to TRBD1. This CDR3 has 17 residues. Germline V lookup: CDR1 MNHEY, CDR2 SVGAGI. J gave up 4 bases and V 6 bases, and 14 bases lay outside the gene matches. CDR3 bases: TGTGCCAGCAGCACCCTCACCGCCGGGACAGGGGTCACTGAAGCTTTCTTT. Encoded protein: CASSTLTAGTGVTEAFF.

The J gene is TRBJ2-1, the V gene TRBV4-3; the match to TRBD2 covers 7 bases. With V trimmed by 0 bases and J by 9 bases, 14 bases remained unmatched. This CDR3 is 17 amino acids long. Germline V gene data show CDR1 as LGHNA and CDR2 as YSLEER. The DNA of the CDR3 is TGCGCCAGCAGCCAAGATTCCCCCCGCGGGAGAAAAGCTGAGCAGTTCTTC. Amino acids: CASSQDSPRGRKAEQFF.